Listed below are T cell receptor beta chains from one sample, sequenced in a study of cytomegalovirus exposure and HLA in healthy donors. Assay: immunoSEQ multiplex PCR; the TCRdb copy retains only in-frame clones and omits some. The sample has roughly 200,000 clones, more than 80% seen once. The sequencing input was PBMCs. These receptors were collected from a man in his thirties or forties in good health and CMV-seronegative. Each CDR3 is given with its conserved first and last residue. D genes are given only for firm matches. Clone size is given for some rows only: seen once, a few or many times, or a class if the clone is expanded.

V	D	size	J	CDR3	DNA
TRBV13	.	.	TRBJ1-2	CASREKGVGGYTF	TGTGCCAGCAGAGAGAAGGGAGTCGGTGGCTACACCTTC
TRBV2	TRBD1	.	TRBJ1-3	CASSKAGTGTGNTIYF	TGTGCCAGCAGTAAAGCCGGGACAGGGACTGGAAACACCATATATTTT
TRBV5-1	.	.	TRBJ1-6	CASSWGGQTYNSPLHF	TGCGCCAGCAGCTGGGGGGGGCAAACCTATAATTCACCCCTCCACTTT
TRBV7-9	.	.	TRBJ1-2	CSSSLDRTVLFYGYTF	TGTTCCAGCAGCTTAGACCGGACAGTTCTTTTCTATGGCTACACCTTC
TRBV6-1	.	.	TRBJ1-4	CASSEGPGHEKLFF	TGTGCCAGCAGTGAAGGTCCAGGGCATGAAAAACTGTTTTTT
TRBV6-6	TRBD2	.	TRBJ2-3	CASSLAGDADTQYF	TGTGCCAGCAGCCTAGCGGGGGACGCAGATACGCAGTATTTT
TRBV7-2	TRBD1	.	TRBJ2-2	CASSFDRGSGELFF	TGTGCCAGCAGCTTCGACAGGGGTTCGGGGGAGCTGTTTTTT
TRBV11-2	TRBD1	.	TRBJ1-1	CASSPPTGGNTEAFF	TGTGCCAGCAGCCCCCCGACAGGGGGGAACACTGAAGCTTTCTTT
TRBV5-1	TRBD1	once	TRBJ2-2	CASSMTGVTGELFF	TGCGCCAGCAGCATGACAGGGGTCACCGGGGAGCTGTTTTTT
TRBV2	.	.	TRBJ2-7	CASTAGGYEQYF	TGTGCCAGCACGGCAGGGGGGTACGAGCAGTACTTC
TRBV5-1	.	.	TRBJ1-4	CASSSNERAGEKLFF	TGCGCCAGCAGCTCGAACGAACGAGCAGGTGAAAAACTGTTTTTT
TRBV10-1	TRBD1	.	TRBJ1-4	CASSPGTGNSSNF	TGCGCCAGCAGTCCCGGGACAGGGAATTCCTCCAATTTT
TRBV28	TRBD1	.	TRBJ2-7	CASTPVGTGFYEQYF	TGTGCCAGCACCCCGGTAGGGACAGGGTTCTACGAGCAGTACTTC
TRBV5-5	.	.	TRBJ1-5	CASTETQGKERQPQHF	TGTGCCAGCACCGAAACGCAGGGGAAGGAAAGACAGCCCCAGCATTTT
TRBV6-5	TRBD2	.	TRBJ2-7	CASSYAAVAGSYEQYF	TGTGCCAGCAGTTACGCCGCGGTAGCGGGGTCCTACGAGCAGTACTTC
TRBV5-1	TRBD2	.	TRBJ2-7	CASSGGLAGPSEQYF	TGCGCCAGCAGCGGGGGACTAGCGGGTCCCAGCGAGCAGTACTTC
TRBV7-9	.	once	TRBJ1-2	CASSLTQVLNYGYTF	TGTGCCAGCAGCTTAACGCAGGTCCTTAACTATGGCTACACCTTC
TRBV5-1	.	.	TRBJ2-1	CASSLASRDEQFF	TGCGCCAGCAGCTTGGCCAGCAGGGATGAGCAGTTCTTC
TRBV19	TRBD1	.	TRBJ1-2	CASSISGTGGRDGYTF	TGTGCCAGTAGTATTTCCGGGACAGGGGGCCGAGATGGCTACACCTTC
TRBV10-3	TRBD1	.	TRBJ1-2	CAISDLLGQGSYTF	TGTGCCATCAGTGATCTTTTGGGACAGGGGAGCTACACCTTC
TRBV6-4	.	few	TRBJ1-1	CASSAEPGEEAFF	TGTGCCAGCAGTGCCGAACCGGGAGAAGAAGCTTTCTTT
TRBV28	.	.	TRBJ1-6	CASSFPGRRAYNSPLHF	TGTGCCAGCAGTTTTCCAGGGAGGCGAGCCTATAATTCACCCCTCCACTTT
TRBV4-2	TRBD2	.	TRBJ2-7	CASSQGGGGVRMNEQYF	TGTGCCAGCAGCCAAGGTGGCGGGGGGGTACGGATGAACGAGCAGTACTTC
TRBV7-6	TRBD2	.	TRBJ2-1	CASSFGGNNEQFF	TGTGCCAGCAGCTTCGGGGGGAACAATGAGCAGTTCTTC
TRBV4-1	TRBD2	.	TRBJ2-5	CASSQPTSGGETQYF	TGCGCCAGCAGCCAACCGACTAGCGGGGGGGAGACCCAGTACTTC
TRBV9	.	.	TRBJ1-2	CASSAREGPSNYGYTF	TGTGCCAGCAGCGCGAGGGAGGGCCCCTCTAACTATGGCTACACCTTC
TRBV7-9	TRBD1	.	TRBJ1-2	CASSTGQGPDYGYTF	TGTGCCAGCAGCACCGGACAGGGGCCTGATTATGGCTACACCTTC
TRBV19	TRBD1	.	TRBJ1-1	CASRADRGFSNTEAFF	TGTGCCAGTAGGGCCGACAGGGGGTTCTCAAACACTGAAGCTTTCTTT
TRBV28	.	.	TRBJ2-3	CASSLWRSTDTQYF	TGTGCCAGCAGTTTATGGAGGAGCACAGATACGCAGTATTTT
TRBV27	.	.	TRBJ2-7	CASSSTGSYEQYF	TGTGCCAGCAGCTCAACAGGTTCCTACGAGCAGTACTTC
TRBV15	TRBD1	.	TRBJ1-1	CATSRGRQGANTEAFF	TGTGCCACCAGCAGAGGCAGACAGGGGGCGAACACTGAAGCTTTCTTT
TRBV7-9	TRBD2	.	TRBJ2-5	CASSLTRGQETQYF	TGTGCCAGCAGCTTGACGCGGGGGCAAGAGACCCAGTACTTC
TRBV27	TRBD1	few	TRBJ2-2	CASRSQGGTGNTGELFF	TGTGCCAGCAGGTCCCAAGGGGGGACAGGAAACACCGGGGAGCTGTTTTTT
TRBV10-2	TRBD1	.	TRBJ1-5	CASSDSGTGGSRRRPQHF	TGCGCCAGCAGTGATTCCGGGACAGGGGGCTCCAGGAGGCGGCCCCAGCATTTT
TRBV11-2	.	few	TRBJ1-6	CASSLDRGRGANNSPLHF	TGTGCCAGCAGCTTAGATAGGGGGAGGGGGGCAAATAATTCACCCCTCCACTTT
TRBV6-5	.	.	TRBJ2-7	CASSSWNNYEQYF	TGTGCCAGCAGTTCATGGAACAACTACGAGCAGTACTTC
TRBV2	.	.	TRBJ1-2	CASTSPKLNYGYTF	TGTGCCAGCACCTCTCCTAAACTTAACTATGGCTACACCTTC
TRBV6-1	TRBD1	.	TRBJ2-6	CASSGQGSGASVLTF	TGTGCCAGCAGTGGACAGGGCTCCGGGGCCAGCGTCCTGACTTTC
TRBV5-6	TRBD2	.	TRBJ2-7	CASSLSGVVHEQYF	TGTGCCAGCAGCTTGAGCGGGGTAGTCCACGAGCAGTACTTC
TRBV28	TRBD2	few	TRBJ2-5	CASSGLAGGDQETQYF	TGTGCCAGCAGTGGCCTAGCGGGGGGAGACCAAGAGACCCAGTACTTC
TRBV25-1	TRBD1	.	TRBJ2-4	CASSKTGIKNIQYF	TGTGCCAGCAGTAAGACAGGGATCAAAAACATTCAGTACTTC
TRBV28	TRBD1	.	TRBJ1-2	CASSRSGTDYGYTF	TGTGCCAGCAGTCGATCCGGGACAGACTATGGCTACACCTTC
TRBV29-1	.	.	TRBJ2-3	CSVEWRAWGVTQYF	TGCAGCGTTGAATGGAGGGCGTGGGGGGTTACGCAGTATTTT
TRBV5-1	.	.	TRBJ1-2	CASSLAGENYGYTF	TGCGCCAGCAGCTTGGCAGGGGAGAACTATGGCTACACCTTC
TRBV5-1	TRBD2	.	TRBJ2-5	CASSAGLAGGRETQYF	TGCGCCAGCAGCGCCGGACTAGCGGGGGGGCGAGAGACCCAGTACTTC
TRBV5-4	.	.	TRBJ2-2	CASSLPGLELFF	TGTGCCAGCAGCTTGCCGGGGTTAGAGCTGTTTTTT
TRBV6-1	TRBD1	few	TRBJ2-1	CASRETGNAYNEQFF	TGTGCCAGCCGAGAGACAGGGAATGCCTACAATGAGCAGTTCTTC
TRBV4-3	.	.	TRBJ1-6	CASSQETDPSSYNSPLHF	TGCGCCAGCAGCCAAGAGACAGACCCGAGCTCCTATAATTCACCCCTCCACTTT
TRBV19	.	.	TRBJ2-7	CASSPPRSYEQYF	TGTGCCAGTAGTCCCCCCAGGTCCTACGAGCAGTACTTC
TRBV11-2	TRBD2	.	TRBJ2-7	CASSLRAGLATQYF	TGTGCCAGCAGCTTAAGGGCGGGACTAGCAACGCAGTACTTC
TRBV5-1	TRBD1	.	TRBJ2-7	CASSAGTGGLTSYEQYF	TGCGCCAGCAGCGCCGGGACAGGGGGCCTCACAAGTTACGAGCAGTACTTC
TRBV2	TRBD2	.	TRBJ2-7	CASSEALTSGVYEQYF	TGTGCCAGCAGTGAAGCTTTGACTAGCGGGGTGTACGAGCAGTACTTC
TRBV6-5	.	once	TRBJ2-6	CASRVAGASVLTF	TGTGCCAGCAGGGTAGCTGGGGCCAGCGTCCTGACTTTC
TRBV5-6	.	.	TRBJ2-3	CASSRLTADTQYF	TGTGCCAGCAGCCGACTGACGGCAGATACGCAGTATTTT